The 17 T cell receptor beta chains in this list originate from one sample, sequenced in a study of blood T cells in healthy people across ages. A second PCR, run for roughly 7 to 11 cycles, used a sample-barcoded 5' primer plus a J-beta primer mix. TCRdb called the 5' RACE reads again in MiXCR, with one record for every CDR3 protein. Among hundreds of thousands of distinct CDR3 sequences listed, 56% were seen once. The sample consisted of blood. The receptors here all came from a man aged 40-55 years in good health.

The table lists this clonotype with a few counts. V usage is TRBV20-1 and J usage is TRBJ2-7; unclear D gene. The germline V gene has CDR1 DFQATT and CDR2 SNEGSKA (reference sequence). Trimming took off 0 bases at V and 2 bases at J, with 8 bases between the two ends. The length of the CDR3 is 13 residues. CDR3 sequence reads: CSARDDGTYEQYF. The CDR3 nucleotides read TGCAGTGCTAGAGATGACGGAACCTACGAGCAGTACTTC.

In DNA, the CDR3 is TGTGCCAGCAGACCAAACCTAGGGGTGGAGACCCAGTACTTC. Translation: CASRPNLGVETQYF. This chain connects TRBV2 to TRBJ2-7, with D perhaps TRBD1 (5 bases). The J call is in doubt because the DNA end fits TRBJ2-5 better. This CDR3 contains 14 residues. Germline CDR1 and CDR2: SNHLY and FYNNEI.

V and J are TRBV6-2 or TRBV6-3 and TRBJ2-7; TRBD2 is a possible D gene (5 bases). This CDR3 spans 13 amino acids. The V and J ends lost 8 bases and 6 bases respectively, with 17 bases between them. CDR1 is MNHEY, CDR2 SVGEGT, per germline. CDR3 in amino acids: CASGPRTSGEQYF. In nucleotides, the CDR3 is TGTGCCAGCGGACCACGGACTTCGGGCGAGCAGTACTTC.

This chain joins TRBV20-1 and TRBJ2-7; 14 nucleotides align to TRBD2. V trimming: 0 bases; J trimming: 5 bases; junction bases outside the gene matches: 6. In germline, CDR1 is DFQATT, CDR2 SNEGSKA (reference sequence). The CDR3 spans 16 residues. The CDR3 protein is CSARDVTSGRADEQYF. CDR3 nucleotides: TGCAGTGCTAGAGATGTGACTAGCGGGAGGGCCGACGAGCAGTACTTC.

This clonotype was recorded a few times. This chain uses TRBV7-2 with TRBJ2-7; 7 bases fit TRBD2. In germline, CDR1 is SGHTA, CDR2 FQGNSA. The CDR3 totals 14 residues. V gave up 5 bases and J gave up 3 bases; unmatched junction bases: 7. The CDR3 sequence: CASSLSGTNYEQYF. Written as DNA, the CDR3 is TGTGCCAGCAGCCTATCCGGGACTAACTACGAGCAGTACTTC. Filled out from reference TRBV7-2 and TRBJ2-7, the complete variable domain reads GAGVSQSPSNKVTEKGKDVELRCDPISGHTALYWYRQSLGQGLEFLIYFQGNSAPDKSGLPSDRFSAERTGGSVSTLTIQRTQQEDSAVYLCASSLSGTNYEQYFGPGTRLTVT.

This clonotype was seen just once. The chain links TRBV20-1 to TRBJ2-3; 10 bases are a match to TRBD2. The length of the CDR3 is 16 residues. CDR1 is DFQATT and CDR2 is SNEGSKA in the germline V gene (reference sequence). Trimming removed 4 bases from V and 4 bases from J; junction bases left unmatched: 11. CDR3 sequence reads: CSAILSSGSGADTQYF. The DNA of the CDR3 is TGCAGTGCTATATTGTCTAGCGGGAGCGGGGCAGATACGCAGTATTTT.

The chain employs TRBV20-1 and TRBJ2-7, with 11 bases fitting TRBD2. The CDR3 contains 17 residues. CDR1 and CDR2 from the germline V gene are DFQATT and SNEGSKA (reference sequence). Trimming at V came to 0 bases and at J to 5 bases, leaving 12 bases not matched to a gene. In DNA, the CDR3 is TGCAGTGCTAGAGATCCCGGAACTAGCGGGAGCCTCCACGAGCAGTACTTC. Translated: CSARDPGTSGSLHEQYF.

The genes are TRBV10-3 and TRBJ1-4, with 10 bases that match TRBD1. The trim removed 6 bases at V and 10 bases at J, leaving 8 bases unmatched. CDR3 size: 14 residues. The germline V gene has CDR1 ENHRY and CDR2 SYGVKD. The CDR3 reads CAISTGQGHGKLFF. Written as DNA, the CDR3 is TGTGCCATCAGCACGGGACAGGGGCATGGAAAACTGTTTTTT.

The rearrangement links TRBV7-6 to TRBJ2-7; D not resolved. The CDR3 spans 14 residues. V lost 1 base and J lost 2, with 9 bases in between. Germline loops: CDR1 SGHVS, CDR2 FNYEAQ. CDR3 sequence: CASSLEVVPYEQYF. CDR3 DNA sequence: TGTGCCAGCAGCTTAGAGGTGGTCCCCTACGAGCAGTACTTC.

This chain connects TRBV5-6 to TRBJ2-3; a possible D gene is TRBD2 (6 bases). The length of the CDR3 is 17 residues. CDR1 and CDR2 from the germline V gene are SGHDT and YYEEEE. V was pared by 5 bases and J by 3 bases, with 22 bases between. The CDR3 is CASSLPSRGDFTDTQYF. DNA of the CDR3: TGTGCCAGCAGTCTCCCCTCTCGCGGGGATTTTACAGATACGCAGTATTTT.

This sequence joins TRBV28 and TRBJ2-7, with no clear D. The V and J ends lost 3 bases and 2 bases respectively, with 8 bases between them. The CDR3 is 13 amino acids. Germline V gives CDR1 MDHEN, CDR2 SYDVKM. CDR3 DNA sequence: TGTGCCAGCAGTTTGTCGGCAACCTACGAGCAGTACTTC. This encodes CASSLSATYEQYF.

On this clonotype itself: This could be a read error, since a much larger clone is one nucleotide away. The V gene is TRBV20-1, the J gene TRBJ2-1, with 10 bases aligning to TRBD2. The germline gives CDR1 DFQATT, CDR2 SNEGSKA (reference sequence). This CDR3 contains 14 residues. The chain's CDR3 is CSALAGAIDQEQFF. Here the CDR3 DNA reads TGCAGCGCCCTAGCGGGAGCGATTGATCAGGAGCAGTTCTTC.

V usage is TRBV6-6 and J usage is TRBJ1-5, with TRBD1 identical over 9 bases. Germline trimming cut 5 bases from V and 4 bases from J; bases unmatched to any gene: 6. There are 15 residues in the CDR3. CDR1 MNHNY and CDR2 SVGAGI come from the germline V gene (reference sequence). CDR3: CASSRRTGENQPQHF. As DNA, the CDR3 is TGTGCCAGCAGTCGCCGGACAGGGGAAAATCAGCCCCAGCATTTT.

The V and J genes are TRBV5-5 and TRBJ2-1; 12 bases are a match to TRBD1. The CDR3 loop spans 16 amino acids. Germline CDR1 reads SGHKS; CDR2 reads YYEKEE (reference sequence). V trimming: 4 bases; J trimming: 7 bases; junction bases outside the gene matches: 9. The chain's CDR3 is CASSQYRDRGRNEQFF. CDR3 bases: TGTGCCAGCAGCCAGTACCGGGACAGGGGGCGGAATGAGCAGTTCTTC.

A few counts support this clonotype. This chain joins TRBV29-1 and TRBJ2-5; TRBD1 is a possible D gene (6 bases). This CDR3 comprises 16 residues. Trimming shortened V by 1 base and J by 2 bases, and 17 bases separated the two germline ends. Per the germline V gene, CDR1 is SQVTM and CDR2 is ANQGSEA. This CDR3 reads CSVEVLKGVGQETQYF. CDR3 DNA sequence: TGCAGCGTTGAAGTCCTCAAGGGGGTCGGACAAGAGACCCAGTACTTC.

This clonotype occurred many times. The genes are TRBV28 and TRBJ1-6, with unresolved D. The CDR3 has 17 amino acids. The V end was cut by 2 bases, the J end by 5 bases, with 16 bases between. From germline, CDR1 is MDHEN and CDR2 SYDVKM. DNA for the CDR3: TGTGCCAGCAGTTTAGGACCCCTTTTCACCAATAATTCACCCCTCCACTTT. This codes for CASSLGPLFTNNSPLHF. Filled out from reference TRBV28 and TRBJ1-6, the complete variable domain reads DVKVTQSSRYLVKRTGEKVFLECVQDMDHENMFWYRQDPGLGLRLIYFSYDVKMKEKGDIPEGYSVSREKKERFSLILESASTNQTSMYLCASSLGPLFTNNSPLHFGNGTRLTVT.

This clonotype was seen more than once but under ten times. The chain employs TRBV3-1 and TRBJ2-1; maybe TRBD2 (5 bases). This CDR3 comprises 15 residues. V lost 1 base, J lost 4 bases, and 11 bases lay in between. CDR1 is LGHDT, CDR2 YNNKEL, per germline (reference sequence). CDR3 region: CASSQGAGQYNEQFF. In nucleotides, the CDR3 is TGTGCCAGCAGCCAAGGGGCGGGCCAATACAATGAGCAGTTCTTC.